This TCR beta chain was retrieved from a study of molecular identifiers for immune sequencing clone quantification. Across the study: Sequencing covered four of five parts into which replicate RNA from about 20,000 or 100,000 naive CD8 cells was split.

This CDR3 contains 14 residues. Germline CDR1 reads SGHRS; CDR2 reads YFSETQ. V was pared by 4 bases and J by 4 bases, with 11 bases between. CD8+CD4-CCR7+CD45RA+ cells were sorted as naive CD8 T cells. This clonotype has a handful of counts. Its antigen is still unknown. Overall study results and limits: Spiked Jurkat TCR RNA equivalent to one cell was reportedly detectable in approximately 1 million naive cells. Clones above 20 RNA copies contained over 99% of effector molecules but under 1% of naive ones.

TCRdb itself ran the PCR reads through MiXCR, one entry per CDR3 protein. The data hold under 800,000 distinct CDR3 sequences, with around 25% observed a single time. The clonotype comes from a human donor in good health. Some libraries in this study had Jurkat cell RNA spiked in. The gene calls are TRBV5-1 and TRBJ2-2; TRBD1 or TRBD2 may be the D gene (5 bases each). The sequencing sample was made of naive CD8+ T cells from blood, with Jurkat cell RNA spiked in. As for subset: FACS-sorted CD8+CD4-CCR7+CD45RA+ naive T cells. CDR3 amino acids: CASSPKGSTGELFF. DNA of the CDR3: TGCGCCAGCAGCCCAAAGGGGAGCACCGGGGAGCTGTTTTTT.